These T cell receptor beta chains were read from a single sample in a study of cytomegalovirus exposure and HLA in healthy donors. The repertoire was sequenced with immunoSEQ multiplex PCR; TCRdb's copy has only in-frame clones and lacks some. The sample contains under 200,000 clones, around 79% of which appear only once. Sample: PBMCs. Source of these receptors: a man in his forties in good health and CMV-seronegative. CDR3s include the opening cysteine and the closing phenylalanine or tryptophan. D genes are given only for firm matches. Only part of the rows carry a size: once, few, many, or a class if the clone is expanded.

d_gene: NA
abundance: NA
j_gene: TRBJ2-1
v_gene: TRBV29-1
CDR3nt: TGCAGCGCCACCGGGTCAGCGGATAGCTCCTACAATGAGCAGTTCTTC
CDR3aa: CSATGSADSSYNEQFF

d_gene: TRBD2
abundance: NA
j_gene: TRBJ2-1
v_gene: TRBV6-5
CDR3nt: TGTGCCAGCAGTTCAGCCCGCACTAGCGGGAATGAGCAGTTCTTC
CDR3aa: CASSSARTSGNEQFF

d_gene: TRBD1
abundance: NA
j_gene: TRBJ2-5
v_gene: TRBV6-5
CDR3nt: TGTGCCAGTACGGACAGGGGGCCTCGAGAGACCCAGTACTTC
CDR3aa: CASTDRGPRETQYF

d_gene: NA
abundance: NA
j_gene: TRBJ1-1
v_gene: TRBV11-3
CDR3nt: TGTGCCAGCAGCCCCGGGGGGCCTGCGTCCCTTCGGGCTGAAGCTTTCTTT
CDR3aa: CASSPGGPASLRAEAFF

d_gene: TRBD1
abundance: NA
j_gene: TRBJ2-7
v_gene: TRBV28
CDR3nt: TGTGCCAGCAGTACACCGGGACAGATCTACGAGCAGTACTTC
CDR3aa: CASSTPGQIYEQYF

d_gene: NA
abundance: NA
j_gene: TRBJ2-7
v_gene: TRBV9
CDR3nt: TGTGCCAGCAGCGTAGGTATGGACACCTCCTACGAGCAGTACTTC
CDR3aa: CASSVGMDTSYEQYF

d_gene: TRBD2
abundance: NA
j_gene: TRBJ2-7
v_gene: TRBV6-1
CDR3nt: TGTGCCAGCAGTGAGGGACTAGCGGGAACCTACGAGCAGTACTTC
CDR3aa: CASSEGLAGTYEQYF

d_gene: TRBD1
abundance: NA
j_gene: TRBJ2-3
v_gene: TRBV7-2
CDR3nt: TGTGCCAGCAGTCAGGACAGGGGGGTCGATACGCAGTATTTT
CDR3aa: CASSQDRGVDTQYF

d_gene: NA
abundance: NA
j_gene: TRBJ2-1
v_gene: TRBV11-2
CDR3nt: TGTGCCAGCAGCCCCCAAGGAGATTTCAATGAGCAGTTCTTC
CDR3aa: CASSPQGDFNEQFF

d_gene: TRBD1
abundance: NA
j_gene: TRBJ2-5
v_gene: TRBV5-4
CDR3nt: TGTGCCAGCAGCTTGGTTCCAGGGGGTCGAGGGGAGACCCAGTACTTC
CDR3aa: CASSLVPGGRGETQYF

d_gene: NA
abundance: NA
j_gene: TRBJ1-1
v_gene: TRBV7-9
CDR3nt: TGTTCCAGCAGCTTAGCGCGGGGGGGGCGGGACACTGAAGCTTTCTTT
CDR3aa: CSSSLARGGRDTEAFF

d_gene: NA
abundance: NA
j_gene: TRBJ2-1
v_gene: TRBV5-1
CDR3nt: TGCGCCAGCAGCAGGGGGGACAGCTACAATGAGCAGTTCTTC
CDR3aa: CASSRGDSYNEQFF

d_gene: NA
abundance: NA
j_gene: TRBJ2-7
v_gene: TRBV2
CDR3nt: TGTGCCAGCACCAGGACAAGGTCGGCTTCCGAGCAGTACTTC
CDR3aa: CASTRTRSASEQYF

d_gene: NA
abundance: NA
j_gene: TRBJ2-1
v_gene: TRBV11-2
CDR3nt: TGTGCCAGCAGCCTCCCCTACAATGAGCAGTTCTTC
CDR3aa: CASSLPYNEQFF

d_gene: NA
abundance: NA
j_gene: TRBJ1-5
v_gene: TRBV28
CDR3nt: TGTGCCAGCAGACCGGCGGGTCGGCAGGCCCAGCATTTT
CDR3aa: CASRPAGRQAQHF

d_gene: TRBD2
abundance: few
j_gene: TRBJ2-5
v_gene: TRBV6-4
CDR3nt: TGTGCCAGCAGAGGGGACTATAGGACCCAGTACTTC
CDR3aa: CASRGDYRTQYF

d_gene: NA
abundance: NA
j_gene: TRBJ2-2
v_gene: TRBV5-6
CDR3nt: TGTGCCAGCAGCTTGTCGAAGCGGAACACCGGGGAGCTGTTTTTT
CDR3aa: CASSLSKRNTGELFF

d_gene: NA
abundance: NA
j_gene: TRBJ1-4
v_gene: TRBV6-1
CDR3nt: TGTGCCAGCAGTGAAAGGGGCCTTAATGAAAAACTGTTTTTT
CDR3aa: CASSERGLNEKLFF

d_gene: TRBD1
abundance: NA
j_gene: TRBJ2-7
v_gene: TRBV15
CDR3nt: TGTGCCACCAGCAGAGACCCGGGACAGAGATCCTACGAGCAGTACTTC
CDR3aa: CATSRDPGQRSYEQYF

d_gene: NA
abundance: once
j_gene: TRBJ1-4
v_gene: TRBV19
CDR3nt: TGTGCCAGTAGTACGACCGGGATGACTAATGAAAAACTGTTTTTT
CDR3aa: CASSTTGMTNEKLFF

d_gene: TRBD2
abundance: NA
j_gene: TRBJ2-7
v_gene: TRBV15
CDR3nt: TGTGCCACCAGCGGCGGGACTAGCGGCTCCTACGAGCAGTACTTC
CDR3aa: CATSGGTSGSYEQYF

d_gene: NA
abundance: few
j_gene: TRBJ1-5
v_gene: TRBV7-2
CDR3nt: TGTGCCAGCAGCCAACAGAGCCACAATCAGCCCCAGCATTTT
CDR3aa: CASSQQSHNQPQHF

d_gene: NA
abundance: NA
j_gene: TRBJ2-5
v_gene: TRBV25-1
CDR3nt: TGTGCCAGCAGTGATTATGGAGGGACCTACCAAGAGACCCAGTACTTC
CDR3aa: CASSDYGGTYQETQYF

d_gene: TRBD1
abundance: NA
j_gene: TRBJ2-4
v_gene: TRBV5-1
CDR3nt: TGCGCCAGCAGCTTGGCAGGGACAGGGGACCGGAACAGTCAGTACTTC
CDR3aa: CASSLAGTGDRNSQYF

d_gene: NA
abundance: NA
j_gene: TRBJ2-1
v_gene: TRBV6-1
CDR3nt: TGTGCCAGCAGTGTGTGGAGATACAATGAGCAGTTCTTC
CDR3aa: CASSVWRYNEQFF

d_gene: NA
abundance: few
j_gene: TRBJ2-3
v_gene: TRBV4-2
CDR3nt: TGTGCCAGCAGCCAAGAATCCATAGGCACAGATACGCAGTATTTT
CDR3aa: CASSQESIGTDTQYF

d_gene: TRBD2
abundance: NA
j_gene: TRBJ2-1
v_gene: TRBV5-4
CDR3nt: TGTGCCAGCAGCTCTAGCGGGCCCTACAATGAGCAGTTCTTC
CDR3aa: CASSSSGPYNEQFF

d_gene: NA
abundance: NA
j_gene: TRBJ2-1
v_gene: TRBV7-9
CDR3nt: TGTGCCAGCAGCTTAAGGGGGAGTCGGTGGCCTAACAATGAGCAGTTCTTC
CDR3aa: CASSLRGSRWPNNEQFF

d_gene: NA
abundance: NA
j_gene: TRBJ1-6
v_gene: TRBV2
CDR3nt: TGTGCCAGCACGCAGGCTAATTCACCCCTCCACTTT
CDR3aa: CASTQANSPLHF

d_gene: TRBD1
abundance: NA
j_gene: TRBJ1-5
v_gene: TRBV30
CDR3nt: TGTGCCTGGGACAGGGGGCCGGGCCAGCCCCAGCATTTT
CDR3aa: CAWDRGPGQPQHF

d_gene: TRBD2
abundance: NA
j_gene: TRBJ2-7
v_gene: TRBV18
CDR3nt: TGTGCCAGCTCACCCACCGGCGTAGACAGTGTTCCGGGACTAGGTCGCTACGAGCAGTACTTC
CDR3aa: CASSPTGVDSVPGLGRYEQYF

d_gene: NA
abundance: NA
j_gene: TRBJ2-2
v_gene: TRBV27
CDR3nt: TGTGCCAGCAGTTGGGTTCAGGTAGCGCCCGGGGAGCTGTTTTTT
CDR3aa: CASSWVQVAPGELFF

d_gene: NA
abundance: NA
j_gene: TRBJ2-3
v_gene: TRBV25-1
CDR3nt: TGTGCCAGCAGTGAACTTACAGGACCGAATACGCAGTATTTT
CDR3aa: CASSELTGPNTQYF

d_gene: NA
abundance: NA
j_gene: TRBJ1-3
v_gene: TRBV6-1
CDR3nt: TGTGCCAGCAGTGGCGACAGGTTCTCTGGAAACACCATATATTTT
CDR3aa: CASSGDRFSGNTIYF

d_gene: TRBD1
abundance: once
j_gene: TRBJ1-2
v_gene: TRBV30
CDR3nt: TGTGCCGGCCTGACAGGGGGCTTCTATGGCTACACCTTC
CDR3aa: CAGLTGGFYGYTF

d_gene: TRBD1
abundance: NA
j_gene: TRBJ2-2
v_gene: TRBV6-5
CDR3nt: TGTGCCAGCAGTCGACAGGGAGCCGGGGAGCTGTTTTTT
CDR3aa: CASSRQGAGELFF

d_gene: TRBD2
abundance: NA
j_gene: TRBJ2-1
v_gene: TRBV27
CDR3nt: TGTGCCAGCAGGGTGACTAGCGGTTCCTACAATGAGCAGTTCTTC
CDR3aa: CASRVTSGSYNEQFF

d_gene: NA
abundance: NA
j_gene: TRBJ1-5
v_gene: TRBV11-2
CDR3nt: TGTGCCAGCAGCCGGGACAACAATCAGCCCCAGCATTTT
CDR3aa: CASSRDNNQPQHF

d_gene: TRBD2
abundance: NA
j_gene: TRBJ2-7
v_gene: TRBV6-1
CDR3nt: TGTGCCAGCAGGAAGACTAGCGGGGCCCCCTACGAGCAGTACTTC
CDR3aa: CASRKTSGAPYEQYF

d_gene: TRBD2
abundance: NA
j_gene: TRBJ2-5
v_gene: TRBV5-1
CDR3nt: TGCGCCAGCGGGCGGGAGGCCGGGATTTCGACCCAGTACTTC
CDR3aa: CASGREAGISTQYF

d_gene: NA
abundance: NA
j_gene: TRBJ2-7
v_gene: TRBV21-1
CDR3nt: TGTGCCAGCGGTCGGGGGCAGTACTTC
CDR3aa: CASGRGQYF

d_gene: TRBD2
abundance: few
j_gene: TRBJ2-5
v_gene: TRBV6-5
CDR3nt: TGTGCCAGCAGTTCCGGACTAGCGGGAGTTGGGGAGACCCAGTACTTC
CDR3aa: CASSSGLAGVGETQYF

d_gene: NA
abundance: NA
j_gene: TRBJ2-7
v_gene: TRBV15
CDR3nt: TGTGCCACCAGCAGAGATCAGGGGGCCTCCGGGGGGGAGCAGTACTTC
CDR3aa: CATSRDQGASGGEQYF

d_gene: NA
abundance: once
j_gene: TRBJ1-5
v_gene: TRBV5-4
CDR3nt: TGTGCCAGCAGCTCACAGGGAAGCAATCAGCCCCAGCATTTT
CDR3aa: CASSSQGSNQPQHF

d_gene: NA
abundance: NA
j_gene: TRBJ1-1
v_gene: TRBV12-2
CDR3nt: TGTGCAAGTCGCCTAAGGGGGTACGACAGGAGCACTGAAGCTTTCTTT
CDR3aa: CASRLRGYDRSTEAFF

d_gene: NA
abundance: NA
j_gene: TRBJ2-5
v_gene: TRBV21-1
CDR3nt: TGTGCCAGCAGCAAAGAAGGGCAGGCCAAGGGAGGGAGAGGTGGGGTACAAGAGACCCAGTACTTC
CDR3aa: CASSKEGQAKGGRGGVQETQYF

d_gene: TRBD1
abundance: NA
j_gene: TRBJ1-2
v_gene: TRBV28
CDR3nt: TGTGCCAGCAGTGAAGACAGGGACTATGGCTACACCTTC
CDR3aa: CASSEDRDYGYTF

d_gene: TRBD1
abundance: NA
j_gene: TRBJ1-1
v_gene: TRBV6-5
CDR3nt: TGTGCCAGCAGCCGCACACAGGGGACTGAAGCTTTCTTT
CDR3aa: CASSRTQGTEAFF

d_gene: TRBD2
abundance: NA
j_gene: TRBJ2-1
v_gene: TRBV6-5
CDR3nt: TGTGCCAGCAGGACCTCGGGACTACCCTACAATGAGCAGTTCTTC
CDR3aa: CASRTSGLPYNEQFF

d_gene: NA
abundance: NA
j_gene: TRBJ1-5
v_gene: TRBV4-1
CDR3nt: TGCGCCAGCAGCCGTGATCTTGGGAGGAATCAGCCCCAGCATTTT
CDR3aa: CASSRDLGRNQPQHF